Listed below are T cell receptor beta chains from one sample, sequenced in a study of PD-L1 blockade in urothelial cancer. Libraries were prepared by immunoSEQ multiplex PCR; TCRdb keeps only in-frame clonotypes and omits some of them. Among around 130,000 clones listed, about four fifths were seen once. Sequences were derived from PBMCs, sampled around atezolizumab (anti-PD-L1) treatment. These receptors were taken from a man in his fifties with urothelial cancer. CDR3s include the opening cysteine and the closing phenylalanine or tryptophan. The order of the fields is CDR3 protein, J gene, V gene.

CDR3aa: CASSLGQGAYNEQFF
j_gene: TRBJ2-1
v_gene: TRBV7-2

CDR3aa: CASTRGHEQYF
j_gene: TRBJ2-7
v_gene: TRBV5-1

CDR3aa: CASSRLGQDTYEQYF
j_gene: TRBJ2-7
v_gene: TRBV6-6

CDR3aa: CASSQHVTSDNTGELFF
j_gene: TRBJ2-2
v_gene: TRBV4-2

CDR3aa: CASSLGGSGRLETQYF
j_gene: TRBJ2-5
v_gene: TRBV5-1

CDR3aa: CASSEVGREQYF
j_gene: TRBJ2-7
v_gene: TRBV6-1

CDR3aa: CASSPRLISYEQYF
j_gene: TRBJ2-7
v_gene: TRBV9

CDR3aa: CASSQEGQGYETQYF
j_gene: TRBJ2-5
v_gene: TRBV4-1

CDR3aa: CASSRQGFGGYTF
j_gene: TRBJ1-2
v_gene: TRBV28

CDR3aa: CALLAGVVDTQYF
j_gene: TRBJ2-3
v_gene: TRBV6-1

CDR3aa: CASSQDPTGNTIYF
j_gene: TRBJ1-3
v_gene: TRBV4-1

CDR3aa: CASSDWSGQPQHF
j_gene: TRBJ1-5
v_gene: TRBV6-4

CDR3aa: CTSSLSSPNTGELFF
j_gene: TRBJ2-2
v_gene: TRBV1

CDR3aa: CASLAGGTYEQYF
j_gene: TRBJ2-7
v_gene: TRBV6-1

CDR3aa: CASSFSLRSSYEQYF
j_gene: TRBJ2-7
v_gene: TRBV28

CDR3aa: CARGWSCYEQYF
j_gene: TRBJ2-7
v_gene: TRBV5-8

CDR3aa: CASSGGRGRTDTQYF
j_gene: TRBJ2-3
v_gene: TRBV28

CDR3aa: CASSLVSAARGNEQFF
j_gene: TRBJ2-1
v_gene: TRBV28

CDR3aa: CASSSRAGVFGNEQFF
j_gene: TRBJ2-1
v_gene: TRBV11-3

CDR3aa: CASSGGPSGELFF
j_gene: TRBJ2-2
v_gene: TRBV14

CDR3aa: CASSLLPGDSYEQYF
j_gene: TRBJ2-7
v_gene: TRBV28

CDR3aa: CASSTSGQGGNEKLFF
j_gene: TRBJ1-4
v_gene: TRBV7-9

CDR3aa: CAGGQGAETQYF
j_gene: TRBJ2-5
v_gene: TRBV10-2

CDR3aa: CASSPLGLAGGPSEQYF
j_gene: TRBJ2-7
v_gene: TRBV18

CDR3aa: CASQTNEGVGEQYF
j_gene: TRBJ2-7
v_gene: TRBV7-2

CDR3aa: CASSWRQVSYNEQFF
j_gene: TRBJ2-1
v_gene: TRBV28

CDR3aa: CATAQWRRKQYF
j_gene: TRBJ2-7
v_gene: TRBV28

CDR3aa: CASSPGTGYAGELFF
j_gene: TRBJ2-2
v_gene: TRBV4-2

CDR3aa: CASSGSGSTDTQYF
j_gene: TRBJ2-3
v_gene: TRBV11-3

CDR3aa: CASSLVTGKGNTIYF
j_gene: TRBJ1-3
v_gene: TRBV11-2

CDR3aa: CASAFRDYPNNEQFF
j_gene: TRBJ2-1
v_gene: TRBV21-1

CDR3aa: CASSSAGSNSPLHF
j_gene: TRBJ1-6
v_gene: TRBV7-9

CDR3aa: CASSTRLASQETQYF
j_gene: TRBJ2-5
v_gene: TRBV7-9

CDR3aa: CASSLLGQKGSGNTIYF
j_gene: TRBJ1-3
v_gene: TRBV5-8

CDR3aa: CASSESRVGKLFF
j_gene: TRBJ1-4
v_gene: TRBV25-1

CDR3aa: CASSPPYNEQFF
j_gene: TRBJ2-1
v_gene: TRBV27

CDR3aa: CARQGSGNTIYF
j_gene: TRBJ1-3
v_gene: TRBV2

CDR3aa: CAWGRNEKLFF
j_gene: TRBJ1-4
v_gene: TRBV30

CDR3aa: CASNRVRGVDTQYF
j_gene: TRBJ2-3
v_gene: TRBV2

CDR3aa: CAGRATGWSTEAFF
j_gene: TRBJ1-1
v_gene: TRBV30

CDR3aa: CASSEATTGNYNEQFF
j_gene: TRBJ2-1
v_gene: TRBV6-1

CDR3aa: CASRALPGQGPTGELFF
j_gene: TRBJ2-2
v_gene: TRBV7-9

CDR3aa: CAISESKGQGTDTQYF
j_gene: TRBJ2-3
v_gene: TRBV10-3

CDR3aa: CASSAEEFGTQYF
j_gene: TRBJ2-3
v_gene: TRBV9

CDR3aa: CASATGIGEQFF
j_gene: TRBJ2-1
v_gene: TRBV19

CDR3aa: CASSERLETQYF
j_gene: TRBJ2-5
v_gene: TRBV6-1

CDR3aa: CASKWGQLTEEQYF
j_gene: TRBJ2-7
v_gene: TRBV6-5

CDR3aa: CASSYTRQGLPPLHF
j_gene: TRBJ1-6
v_gene: TRBV6-5

CDR3aa: CSVASGLIYEQFF
j_gene: TRBJ2-1
v_gene: TRBV29-1

CDR3aa: CASSPSGRGQETQYF
j_gene: TRBJ2-5
v_gene: TRBV13

CDR3aa: CASSQDPGGHYGYTF
j_gene: TRBJ1-2
v_gene: TRBV4-1

CDR3aa: CASSLGQGLTGSHYEQYF
j_gene: TRBJ2-7
v_gene: TRBV11-2

CDR3aa: CASSLELVSVKTQYF
j_gene: TRBJ2-5
v_gene: TRBV5-8

CDR3aa: CASSDSDVSYEQYF
j_gene: TRBJ2-7
v_gene: TRBV9

CDR3aa: CASSPGSQETQYF
j_gene: TRBJ2-5
v_gene: TRBV18

CDR3aa: CASSPRRPGQGAREQYF
j_gene: TRBJ2-7
v_gene: TRBV5-1

CDR3aa: CASSRPGLSAYEQFF
j_gene: TRBJ2-1
v_gene: TRBV7-9

CDR3aa: CASSLAGAVGSPLHF
j_gene: TRBJ1-6
v_gene: TRBV11-1

CDR3aa: CASSLTGGLSTEAFF
j_gene: TRBJ1-1
v_gene: TRBV28